The rows below give T cell receptor beta chains drawn from one sample of a study of T cells and Merkel cell carcinoma outcomes. Only in-frame clones appear in the TCRdb table, and some are missing; sequencing was by immunoSEQ multiplex PCR. The data hold more than 9,500 clones, with nearly 97% observed a single time. Specimen: tumor tissue from Merkel cell carcinoma. These receptors came from a human donor with Merkel cell carcinoma. Both conserved end residues are part of each CDR3. Each record gives: CDR3 DNA, CDR3 protein, V gene, D gene, clone size, CDR3 length, J gene. The D gene is left open where the match is weak. A clone size is listed for some rows: how often the clone was seen (once, few, many), or a class if it is expanded.

DNA: TGTGCCAGTAGCTTCGGGACAGGCCTTCAAAACATTCAGTACTTC
CDR3: CASSFGTGLQNIQYF
V: TRBV11-2
D: TRBD1
size: few
length: 15
J: TRBJ2-4

DNA: TGTGCCAGCAAAGGTTCAGGGGGCACGAACACTGAAGCTTTCTTT
CDR3: CASKGSGGTNTEAFF
V: TRBV6-5
D: TRBD1
size: -
length: 15
J: TRBJ1-1

DNA: TGTGCCAGCAGCTTGGGCTCTGACAGATACACCGGGGAGCTGTTTTTT
CDR3: CASSLGSDRYTGELFF
V: TRBV5-6
D: -
size: -
length: 16
J: TRBJ2-2

DNA: TGTGCCTGGAGTGTAAAAGAGACCCAGTACTTC
CDR3: CAWSVKETQYF
V: TRBV30
D: -
size: -
length: 11
J: TRBJ2-5

DNA: TGTGCCAGCAGTGAAGCAACTTCTAAACCCACCGGGGAGCTGTTTTTT
CDR3: CASSEATSKPTGELFF
V: TRBV2
D: -
size: -
length: 16
J: TRBJ2-2

DNA: TGTGCCAGCAGCCTCGACAGAGACACTGAAGCTTTCTTT
CDR3: CASSLDRDTEAFF
V: TRBV5-4
D: -
size: -
length: 13
J: TRBJ1-1

DNA: TGTGCCAGCAGGGTAGGGCCCTCACCTCAAGAGACCCAGTACTTC
CDR3: CASRVGPSPQETQYF
V: TRBV2
D: -
size: -
length: 15
J: TRBJ2-5

DNA: TGTGCCAGCAGCTTGAGTGGACGGTTGACGGGAAAACTGTTTTTT
CDR3: CASSLSGRLTGKLFF
V: TRBV7-2
D: -
size: -
length: 15
J: TRBJ1-4

DNA: TGCAGTGCTAGGGACTACCCTGAGCAGTTCTTC
CDR3: CSARDYPEQFF
V: TRBV20-1
D: -
size: -
length: 11
J: TRBJ2-1

DNA: TGCGCCAGCAGCCAAGATGGGGGGAGGGTCGGGATCTTC
CDR3: CASSQDGGRVGIF
V: TRBV4-1
D: TRBD2
size: -
length: 13
J: TRBJ2-1

DNA: TGTGCCAGCAATGAGGCGAACACTGAAGTTTTCTTT
CDR3: CASNEANTEVFF
V: TRBV6-5
D: -
size: -
length: 12
J: TRBJ1-1

DNA: TGTGCTAGTGGTTTGGGTCTCGGACAGGGGGTAAAGACCCAGTACTTC
CDR3: CASGLGLGQGVKTQYF
V: TRBV12-5
D: TRBD1
size: few
length: 16
J: TRBJ2-5

DNA: TGTGCCAGCAGTGAAAATCTGCTTAGCAATCAGCCCCAGCATTTT
CDR3: CASSENLLSNQPQHF
V: TRBV6-1
D: -
size: -
length: 15
J: TRBJ1-5

DNA: TGTGCCTGGAGTACCACATTGCTCAGGGGCGGTGGGGCTTTCTTT
CDR3: CAWSTTLLRGGGAFF
V: TRBV30
D: -
size: -
length: 15
J: TRBJ1-1

DNA: TGTGCCAGCTTTCGCGGGGGGTCCTACAATGAGCAGTTCTTC
CDR3: CASFRGGSYNEQFF
V: TRBV7-2
D: TRBD2
size: -
length: 14
J: TRBJ2-1

DNA: TGTGCCAGCAGTTACCGAGGGACAGGGGGCACTGAAGCTTTCTTT
CDR3: CASSYRGTGGTEAFF
V: TRBV6-5
D: TRBD1
size: -
length: 15
J: TRBJ1-1

DNA: TGCGCCAGCAGGCACACTCAGGGCCAAGAGACCCAGTACTTC
CDR3: CASRHTQGQETQYF
V: TRBV5-1
D: -
size: -
length: 14
J: TRBJ2-5